This TCR beta chain was identified during a study of PD-1 blockade in mismatch repair-deficient tumors. Study information: All were previously treated, progressing patients with approximately 11 mismatch repair-deficient cancer types.

In this sample, this clone turned up many times. Its antigen is still unknown. Every patient had mismatch repair deficiency by PCR or immunohistochemistry. TCR sequencing covered three patients who responded to pembrolizumab. Study-wide findings and caveats: Rapid post-treatment expansion, then contraction, generally preceding radiologic response, marked tumor-resident clones.

The repertoire was sequenced with immunoSEQ multiplex PCR; TCRdb's copy has only in-frame clones and lacks some. Of 56,000 or so clones in the sample, over 65% were seen once. The V end was cut by 7 bases, the J end by 0 bases, with 13 bases between. This CDR3 spans 14 amino acids. From germline, CDR1 is MNHNS and CDR2 SASEGT. The gene calls are TRBV6-1 and TRBJ2-7; D is possibly TRBD1 (6 bases). This sample comprised peripheral blood, obtained 4 weeks after starting pembrolizumab. This TCR was recovered from an adult with mismatch repair-deficient cancer. In nucleotides, the CDR3 is TGTGCCAGCAAAAGAGACAGGTCCTCCTACGAGCAGTACTTC. It codes for CASKRDRSSYEQYF.